This TCR beta chain comes out of a study of T cell responses to AZD1222 COVID-19 vaccine. Study at large: Both about-4-week and about-12-week second-dose recipients were combined.

Whole-study results and caveats: Most donors were white British, females outnumbered males, and clonal diversity was possibly underestimated. The study sampled repertoires only after the peak T cell response. At baseline, seropositivity was found in only a handful of AZD1222 recipients.

To note about this clone: Its antigen is currently unknown.

The germline V gene encodes CDR1 SGDLS and CDR2 YYNGEE. The CDR3 is 16 residues long. J was trimmed by 5 bases and V by 3 bases; bases with no gene match: 10. The protocol was immunoSEQ multiplex PCR, while the TCRdb copy is restricted to in-frame clones and leaves out a portion. The data hold about 96,000 clones, with over 75% observed a single time. The rearrangement uses TRBV9 and TRBJ2-3; 9 nucleotides match TRBD2. The sample here was peripheral blood, taken on day 0 of AZD1222 vaccination. This clonotype was sampled from an adult in good health. In DNA, the CDR3 is TGTGCCAGCAGCGGGGGGACTAGCCGTCGATTAGATACGCAGTATTTT. It specifies CASSGGTSRRLDTQYF.